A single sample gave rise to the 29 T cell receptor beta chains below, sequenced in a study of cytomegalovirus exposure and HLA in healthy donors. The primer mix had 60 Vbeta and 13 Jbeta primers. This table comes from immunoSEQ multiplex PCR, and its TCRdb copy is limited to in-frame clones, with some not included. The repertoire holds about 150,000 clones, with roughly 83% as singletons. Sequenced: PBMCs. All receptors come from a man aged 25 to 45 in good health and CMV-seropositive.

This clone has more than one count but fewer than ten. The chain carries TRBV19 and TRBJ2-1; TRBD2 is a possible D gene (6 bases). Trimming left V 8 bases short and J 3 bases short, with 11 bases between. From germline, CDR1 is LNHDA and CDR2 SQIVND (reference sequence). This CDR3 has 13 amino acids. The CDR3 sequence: CASSAGIYNEQFF. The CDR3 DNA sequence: TGTGCCAGTTCTGCGGGAATCTACAATGAGCAGTTCTTC.

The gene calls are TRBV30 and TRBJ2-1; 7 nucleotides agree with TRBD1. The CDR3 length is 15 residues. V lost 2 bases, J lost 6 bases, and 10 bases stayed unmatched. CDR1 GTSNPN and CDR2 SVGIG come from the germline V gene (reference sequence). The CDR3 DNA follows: TGTGCCTGGAGTCGGTCAGGGGGTCATGGCAATGAGCAGTTCTTC. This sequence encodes CAWSRSGGHGNEQFF.

The CDR3 bases are TGCAGCGGGGACAGGGGGCGCGGAGAGCAGTTCTTC. Translated, it gives CSGDRGRGEQFF. J is TRBJ2-1 and V is TRBV29-1, with 12 bases identical to TRBD1. This CDR3 comprises 12 residues. The germline gives CDR1 SQVTM, CDR2 ANQGSEA. V was pared by 7 bases and J by 10 bases, with 5 bases of the junction left unmatched.

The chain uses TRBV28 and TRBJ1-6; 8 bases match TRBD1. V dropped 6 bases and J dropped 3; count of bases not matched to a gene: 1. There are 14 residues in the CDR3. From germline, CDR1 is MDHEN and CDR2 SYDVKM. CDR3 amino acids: CASRGQDYNSPLHF. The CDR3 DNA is TGTGCCAGCAGGGGACAGGACTATAATTCACCCCTCCACTTT. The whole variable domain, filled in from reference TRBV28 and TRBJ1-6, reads DVKVTQSSRYLVKRTGEKVFLECVQDMDHENMFWYRQDPGLGLRLIYFSYDVKMKEKGDIPEGYSVSREKKERFSLILESASTNQTSMYLCASRGQDYNSPLHFGNGTRLTVT.

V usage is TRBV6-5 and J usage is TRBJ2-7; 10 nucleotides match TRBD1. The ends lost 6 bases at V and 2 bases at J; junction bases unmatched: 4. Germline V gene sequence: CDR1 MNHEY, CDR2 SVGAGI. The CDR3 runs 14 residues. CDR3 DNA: TGTGCCAGCAGACGACAGGGGGCGGCCTACGAGCAGTACTTC. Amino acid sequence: CASRRQGAAYEQYF.

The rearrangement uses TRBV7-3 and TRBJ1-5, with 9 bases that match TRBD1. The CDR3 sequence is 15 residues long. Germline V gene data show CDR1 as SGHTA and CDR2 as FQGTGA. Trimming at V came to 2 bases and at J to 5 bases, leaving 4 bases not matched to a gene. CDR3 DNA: TGTGCCAGCAGCTTAGACAGGGGGGAGTATCAGCCCCAGCATTTT. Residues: CASSLDRGEYQPQHF.

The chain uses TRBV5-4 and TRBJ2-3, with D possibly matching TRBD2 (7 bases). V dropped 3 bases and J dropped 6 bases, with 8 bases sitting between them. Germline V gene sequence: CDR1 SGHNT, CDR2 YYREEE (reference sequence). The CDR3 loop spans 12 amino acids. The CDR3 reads CASSWGGDTQYF. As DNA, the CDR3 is TGTGCCAGCAGCTGGGGGGGCGATACGCAGTATTTT.

This chain's CDR3 is CASTLGQLSNQPQHF. In DNA form, the CDR3 reads TGTGCCAGCACCTTAGGACAGTTAAGCAATCAGCCCCAGCATTTT. This sequence joins TRBV2 and TRBJ1-5; TRBD1 might be the D (6 bases). Trimming stripped 7 bases from V and 1 base from J, with 14 bases between. The germline V gene has CDR1 SNHLY and CDR2 FYNNEI. The CDR3 covers 15 residues.

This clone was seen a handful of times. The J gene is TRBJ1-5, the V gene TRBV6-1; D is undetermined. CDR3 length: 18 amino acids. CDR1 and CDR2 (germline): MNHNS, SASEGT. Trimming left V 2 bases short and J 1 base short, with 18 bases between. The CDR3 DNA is TGTGCCAGCAGTGAACGAGGACTCAATATTAGGAGCAATCAGCCCCAGCATTTT. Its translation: CASSERGLNIRSNQPQHF.

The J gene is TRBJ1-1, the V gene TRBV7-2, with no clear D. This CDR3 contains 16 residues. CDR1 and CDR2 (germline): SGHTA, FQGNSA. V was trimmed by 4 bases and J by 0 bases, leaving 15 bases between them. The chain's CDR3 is CASSSSTTRLNTEAFF. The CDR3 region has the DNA TGTGCCAGCAGCTCATCGACTACAAGGTTGAACACTGAAGCTTTCTTT.

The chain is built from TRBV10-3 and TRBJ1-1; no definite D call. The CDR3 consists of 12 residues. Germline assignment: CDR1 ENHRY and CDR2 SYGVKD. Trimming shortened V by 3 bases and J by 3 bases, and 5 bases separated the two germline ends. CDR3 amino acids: CAISDGDTEAFF. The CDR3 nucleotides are TGTGCCATCAGTGACGGGGACACTGAAGCTTTCTTT.

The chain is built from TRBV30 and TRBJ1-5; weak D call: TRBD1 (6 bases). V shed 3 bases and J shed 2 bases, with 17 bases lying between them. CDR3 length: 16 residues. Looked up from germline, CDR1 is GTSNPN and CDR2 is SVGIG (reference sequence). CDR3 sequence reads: CAWSPGRGTRNQPQHF. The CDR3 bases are TGTGCCTGGAGCCCAGGTAGGGGGACCCGCAATCAGCCCCAGCATTTT.

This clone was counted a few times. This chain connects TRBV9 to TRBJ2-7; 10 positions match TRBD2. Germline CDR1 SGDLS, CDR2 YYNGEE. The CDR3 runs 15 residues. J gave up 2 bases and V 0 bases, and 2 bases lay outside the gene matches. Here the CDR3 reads CASSVESGRAYEQYF. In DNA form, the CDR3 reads TGTGCCAGCAGCGTAGAGAGCGGGAGGGCCTACGAGCAGTACTTC.

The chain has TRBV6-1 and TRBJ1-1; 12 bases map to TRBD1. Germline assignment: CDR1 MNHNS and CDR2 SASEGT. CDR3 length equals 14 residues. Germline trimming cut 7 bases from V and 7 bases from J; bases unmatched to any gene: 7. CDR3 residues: CASIRDRGLNEAFF. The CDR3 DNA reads TGTGCCAGCATTAGGGACAGGGGGCTTAATGAAGCTTTCTTT.

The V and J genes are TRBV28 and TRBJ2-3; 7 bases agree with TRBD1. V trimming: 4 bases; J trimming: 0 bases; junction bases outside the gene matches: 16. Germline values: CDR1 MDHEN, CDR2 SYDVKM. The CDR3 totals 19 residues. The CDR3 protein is CASSSPRTGRSTSTDTQYF. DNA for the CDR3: TGTGCCAGCAGTTCGCCTCGGACAGGCCGCTCCACTAGCACAGATACGCAGTATTTT.

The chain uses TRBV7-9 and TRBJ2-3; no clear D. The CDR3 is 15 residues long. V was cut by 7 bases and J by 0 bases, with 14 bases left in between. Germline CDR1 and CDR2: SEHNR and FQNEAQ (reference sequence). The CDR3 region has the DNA TGTGCCAGCAACCCTTGGCAGACTAGCACAGATACGCAGTATTTT. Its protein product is CASNPWQTSTDTQYF.

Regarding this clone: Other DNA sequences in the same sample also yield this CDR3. CDR3 DNA sequence: TGTGCCAGCTCCTTAGGGGGAAATGAGCAGTTCTTC. Its protein is CASSLGGNEQFF. The chain employs TRBV18 and TRBJ2-1, with a weak D call TRBD1 (6 bases). The V gene lost 6 bases and the J gene lost 7 bases, with 10 bases spanning the gap. CDR3 length: 12 amino acids. Germline CDR1 KGHSH, CDR2 LQKENI.

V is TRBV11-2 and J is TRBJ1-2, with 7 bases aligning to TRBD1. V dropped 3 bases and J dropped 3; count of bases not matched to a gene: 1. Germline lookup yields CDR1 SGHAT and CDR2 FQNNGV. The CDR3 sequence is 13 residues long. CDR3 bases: TGTGCCAGCAGCTTTGGGACAGACTATGGCTACACCTTC. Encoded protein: CASSFGTDYGYTF.

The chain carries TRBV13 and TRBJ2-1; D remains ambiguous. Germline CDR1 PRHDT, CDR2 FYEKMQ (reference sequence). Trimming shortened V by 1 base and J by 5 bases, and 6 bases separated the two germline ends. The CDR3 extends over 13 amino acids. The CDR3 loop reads CASSLEQNNEQFF. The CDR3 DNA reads TGTGCCAGCAGCTTAGAACAGAACAATGAGCAGTTCTTC.

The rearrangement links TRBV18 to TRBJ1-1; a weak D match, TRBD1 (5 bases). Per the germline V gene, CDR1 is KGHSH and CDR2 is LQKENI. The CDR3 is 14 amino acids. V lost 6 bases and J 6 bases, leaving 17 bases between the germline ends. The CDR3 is CASSPSGGISEAFF. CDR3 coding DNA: TGTGCCAGCTCCCCATCCGGGGGGATCTCTGAAGCTTTCTTT.

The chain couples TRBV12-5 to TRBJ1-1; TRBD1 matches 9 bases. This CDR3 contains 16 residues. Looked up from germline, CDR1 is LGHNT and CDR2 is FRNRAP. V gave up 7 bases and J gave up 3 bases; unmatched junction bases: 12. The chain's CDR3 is CASAMGQGIGHTEAFF. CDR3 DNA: TGTGCTAGTGCCATGGGACAGGGAATTGGCCACACTGAAGCTTTCTTT.

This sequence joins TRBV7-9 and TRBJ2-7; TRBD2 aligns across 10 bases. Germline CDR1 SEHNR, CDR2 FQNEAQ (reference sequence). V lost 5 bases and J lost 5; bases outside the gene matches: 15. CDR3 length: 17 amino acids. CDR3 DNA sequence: TGTGCCAGCAGCCCCCGTCCTAGCGGGAGAGGATCCCACGAGCAGTACTTC. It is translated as CASSPRPSGRGSHEQYF.

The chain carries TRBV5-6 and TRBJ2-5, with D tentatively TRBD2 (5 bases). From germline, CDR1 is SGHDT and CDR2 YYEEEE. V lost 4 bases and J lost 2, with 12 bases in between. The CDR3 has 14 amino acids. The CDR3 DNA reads TGTGCCAGCAGCCCCCGGGGAAGACAAGAGACCCAGTACTTC. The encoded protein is CASSPRGRQETQYF.

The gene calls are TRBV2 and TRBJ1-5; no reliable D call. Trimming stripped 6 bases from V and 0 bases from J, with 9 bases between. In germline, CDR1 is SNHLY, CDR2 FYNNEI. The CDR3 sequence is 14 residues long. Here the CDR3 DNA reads TGTGCCAGCAGGGAGAGTCTTAGCAATCAGCCCCAGCATTTT. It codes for CASRESLSNQPQHF.

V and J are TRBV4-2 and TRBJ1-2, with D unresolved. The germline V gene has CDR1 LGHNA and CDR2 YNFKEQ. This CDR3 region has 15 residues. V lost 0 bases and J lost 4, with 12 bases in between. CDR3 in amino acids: CASSQEAGLSYGYTF. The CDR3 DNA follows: TGTGCCAGCAGCCAAGAGGCAGGCCTTTCCTATGGCTACACCTTC.

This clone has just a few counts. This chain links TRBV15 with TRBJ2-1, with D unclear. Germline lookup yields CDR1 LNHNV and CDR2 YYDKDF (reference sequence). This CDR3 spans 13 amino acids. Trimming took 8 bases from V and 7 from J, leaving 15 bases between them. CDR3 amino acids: CATLRPPLNEQFF. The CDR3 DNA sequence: TGTGCCACCCTACGCCCCCCTTTAAATGAGCAGTTCTTC.

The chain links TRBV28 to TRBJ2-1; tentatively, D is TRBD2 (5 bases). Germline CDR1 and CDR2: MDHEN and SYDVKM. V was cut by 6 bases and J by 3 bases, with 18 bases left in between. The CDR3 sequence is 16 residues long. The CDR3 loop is CASSSSQRSSYNEQFF. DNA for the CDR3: TGTGCCAGCAGCTCCTCTCAGCGGAGCAGCTACAATGAGCAGTTCTTC.

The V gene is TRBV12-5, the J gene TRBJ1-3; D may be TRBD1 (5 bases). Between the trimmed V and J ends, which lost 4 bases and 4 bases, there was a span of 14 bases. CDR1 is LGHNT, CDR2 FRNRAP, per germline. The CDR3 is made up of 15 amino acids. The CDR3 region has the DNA TGTGCTAGTGGTTCTTCCAGGGCACGGGGAAACACCATATATTTT. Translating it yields CASGSSRARGNTIYF.

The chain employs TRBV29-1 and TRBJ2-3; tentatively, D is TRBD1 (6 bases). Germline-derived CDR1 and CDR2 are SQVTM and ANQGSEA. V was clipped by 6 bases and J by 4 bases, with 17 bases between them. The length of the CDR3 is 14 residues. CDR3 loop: CSVATGIRADTQYF. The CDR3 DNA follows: TGCAGCGTGGCAACAGGGATAAGGGCAGATACGCAGTATTTT.